This is a list of T cell receptor beta chains from one sample in a study of Ad26.COV2.S vaccination and SARS-CoV-2 variants. The repertoire was sequenced with immunoSEQ multiplex PCR; TCRdb's copy has only in-frame clones and lacks some. The table lists roughly 140,000 clones, more than 80% of them singletons, with around 5.1% in the top ten. This specimen consisted of peripheral blood, obtained after recovery from COVID-19. The receptor source for this set is a human donor who had recovered from COVID-19. The CDR3 runs from the conserved cysteine through the conserved F or W. The D gene is left open where the match is weak. Part of the rows lack a size; the others show once, few, many or a class for expanded clones.

CASSSVRGSSYEQYF,TGTGCCAGCAGTTCCGTCAGGGGGAGTTCCTACGAGCAGTACTTC,15,TRBD1,TRBJ2-7,NA,TRBV6-2/TRBV6-3
CASSARRGTGEIGELFF,TGTGCCAGCAGTGCTCGACGTGGGACAGGGGAAATCGGGGAGCTGTTTTTT,17,TRBD1,TRBJ2-2,NA,TRBV6-8
CASSLTYTDTQYF,TGTGCCAGCAGCTTAACCTACACAGATACGCAGTATTTT,13,NA,TRBJ2-3,once,TRBV11-2
CASSRDRGGGAYEQYF,TGCGCCAGCAGCCGGGACAGGGGCGGCGGGGCCTACGAGCAGTACTTC,16,TRBD1,TRBJ2-7,NA,TRBV5-1
CASSQSWSGQGANYGYTF,TGCGCCAGCAGTCAATCTTGGTCGGGACAGGGGGCGAACTATGGCTACACCTTC,18,TRBD1,TRBJ1-2,NA,TRBV23-1
CASSALGGARNQPQHF,TGTGCCAGCAGCGCCTTAGGGGGCGCCCGGAATCAGCCCCAGCATTTT,16,TRBD1,TRBJ1-5,few,TRBV5-8
CASSQVLLVNQPYGYTF,TGCGCCAGCAGCCAAGTTCTACTAGTTAATCAGCCATATGGCTACACCTTC,17,NA,TRBJ1-2,NA,TRBV4-3
CASRIKRQGYGYTF,TGTGCCAGTAGAATCAAAAGACAGGGCTATGGCTACACCTTC,14,TRBD1,TRBJ1-2,NA,TRBV19
CASSYSSLYEQYF,TGTGCCAGCAGTTACTCTTCCCTCTACGAGCAGTACTTC,13,NA,TRBJ2-7,NA,TRBV6-5
CASSPGHYEQYF,TGTGCCAGTTCTCCAGGTCACTACGAGCAGTACTTC,12,NA,TRBJ2-7,NA,TRBV19
CASSLVGVEQFF,TGTGCCAGCAGCTTAGTTGGAGTTGAGCAGTTCTTC,12,NA,TRBJ2-1,NA,TRBV7-9
CASSSSQILAGYQETQYF,TGCGCCAGCAGCTCCAGCCAAATACTAGCGGGGTACCAAGAGACCCAGTACTTC,18,TRBD2,TRBJ2-5,NA,TRBV5-1
CASSQDPGGASYNEQFF,TGCGCCAGCAGCCAAGACCCCGGGGGGGCCTCCTACAATGAGCAGTTCTTC,17,TRBD2,TRBJ2-1,NA,TRBV4-3
CASSIARGETYEQYF,TGTGCCAGTAGTATAGCCCGGGGGGAAACCTACGAGCAGTACTTC,15,TRBD2,TRBJ2-7,NA,TRBV19
CASSLAGSSYEQYF,TGTGCCAGCAGCTTGGCCGGGAGCTCCTACGAGCAGTACTTC,14,NA,TRBJ2-7,NA,TRBV5-6
CASGRGGRTDTQYF,TGTGCCAGTGGGCGGGGGGGCCGCACAGATACGCAGTATTTT,14,TRBD2,TRBJ2-3,NA,TRBV19
CATIRGGSTEAFF,TGTGCCACGATACGCGGGGGATCCACTGAAGCTTTCTTT,13,NA,TRBJ1-1,NA,TRBV7-8
CASSLSGGATETQYF,TGTGCCAGCAGTTTAAGCGGGGGGGCCACAGAGACCCAGTACTTC,15,TRBD2,TRBJ2-5,NA,TRBV27
CAWGGQGESGANVLTF,TGTGCCTGGGGTGGACAGGGTGAGTCTGGGGCCAACGTCCTGACTTTC,16,TRBD1,TRBJ2-6,NA,TRBV30
CASSTQSADTQYF,TGTGCCAGCAGTACTCAGTCCGCAGATACGCAGTATTTT,13,NA,TRBJ2-3,NA,TRBV28
CASSETGISGNTIYF,TGTGCCAGCAGTGAAACAGGGATCTCTGGAAACACCATATATTTT,15,NA,TRBJ1-3,NA,TRBV2
CASSLDGTYYGYTF,TGTGCCAGCAGTTTGGACGGAACTTACTATGGCTACACCTTC,14,NA,TRBJ1-2,NA,TRBV28
CATSRGPWQPNEKLFF,TGTGCCACCAGCAGGGGCCCCTGGCAGCCGAATGAAAAACTGTTTTTT,16,NA,TRBJ1-4,NA,TRBV15
CASSQSGAANEQFF,TGCGCCAGCAGCCAATCAGGGGCGGCCAATGAGCAGTTCTTC,14,NA,TRBJ2-1,once,TRBV4-3
CASSPRRVWSTEAFF,TGTGCCAGCAGCCCCCGGAGGGTCTGGAGCACTGAAGCTTTCTTT,15,NA,TRBJ1-1,NA,TRBV3-1/TRBV3-2
CASSLVSGLATTGELFF,TGCGCCAGCAGCTTGGTTAGCGGACTAGCGACAACCGGGGAGCTGTTTTTT,17,TRBD2,TRBJ2-2,NA,TRBV5-1
CASSSMNTEAFF,TGTGCCAGCAGCTCAATGAACACTGAAGCTTTCTTT,12,NA,TRBJ1-1,NA,TRBV7-8
CAISSGLAGGYNEQFF,TGTGCCATCAGTTCGGGACTAGCGGGGGGGTACAATGAGCAGTTCTTC,16,TRBD2,TRBJ2-1,NA,TRBV10-3